This record looks at one TCR beta chain sequence and its context. In the source study's methods: By means of reference gene primer amplification, nucleated cell counts were estimated. The assay was immunoSEQ multiplex PCR, and TCRdb's table has in-frame clones only and misses some. Clonal size and the V and J genes are those of that table, whereas D and trimming came from the DNA. Of some 59,000 clones detected, 80% to 85% appear once; the ten largest clones hold approximately 20%. This entry belongs to a study of blood T cell repertoires in COVID-19. Study-level background: Both acute and convalescent COVID-19 samples were obtained from the United States, Italy and Spain. In each case, the material was cDNA or gDNA derived from T cells, B-cell-depleted T cells, or PBMCs.

Enrolled during active infection, Seattle patients were then followed longitudinally. This sequence originates from a man younger than 40 with COVID-19, enrolled during active disease. The sequencing sample was made of peripheral blood.

The CDR3 loop is CASRLEESGGYTF. In nucleotides, the CDR3 is TGTGCCAGCAGGTTGGAGGAGTCGGGTGGCTACACCTTC. This chain links TRBV6-5 with TRBJ1-2; D ambiguous. Per germline, CDR1 MNHEY and CDR2 SVGAGI. CDR3 length equals 13 residues. V lost 6 bases to trimming and J lost 7 bases, with 15 bases between them.